This entry lists 27 T cell receptor beta chains sequenced from one sample in a study of cytotoxic CD8 clonotypes in ibrutinib-treated CLL (dated by TCRdb to about 2021). The label giving this sample's time point can be read as: roughly 25 months on ibrutinib. The protocol used for the library was the immunoSEQ multiplex PCR assay. TCRdb stores this immuneACCESS table with in-frame sequences only. Part of the clones is absent; in the studies checked, under half of the shortfall reflects unresolved V genes, and no reason is known for the rest. The sample includes 160,000 or so clones, with about 84% observed a single time. The ten largest account for about 4.5% of the sample. The source material was PBMCs, sampled after 24 months of ibrutinib treatment. These TCRs come from a human donor with chronic lymphocytic leukemia.

The rearrangement links TRBV6-6 to TRBJ2-7; no clear D gene. The V and J ends lost 6 bases and 6 bases respectively, with 12 bases between them. Germline V CDR1 and CDR2: MNHNY, SVGAGI (reference sequence). CDR3 length: 12 amino acids. Here the CDR3 reads CASSSGQVEQYF. CDR3 coding DNA: TGTGCCAGCAGCTCCGGGCAAGTCGAGCAGTACTTC.

The genes are TRBV6-1 and TRBJ1-2, with D hard to call. The CDR3 is 11 amino acids. V dropped 4 bases and J dropped 13 bases, with 13 bases sitting between them. CDR1 is MNHNS and CDR2 is SASEGT in the germline V gene. CDR3 protein: CASSVRTVFTF. The CDR3, as DNA: TGTGCCAGCAGTGTAAGGACGGTTTTCACCTTC.

The chain uses TRBV30 and TRBJ2-5, with 12 bases lining up with TRBD1. Per germline, CDR1 GTSNPN and CDR2 SVGIG (reference sequence). The CDR3 covers 14 residues. V lost 1 base, J lost 10 bases, and 7 bases stayed unmatched. The CDR3 DNA sequence: TGTGCCTGGAGTGCGGGACAGGGGGCTCGGGACCAGTACTTC. Protein: CAWSAGQGARDQYF.

In its sample, this clone was seen once. V is TRBV7-9 and J is TRBJ1-4; 7 positions agree with TRBD1. Germline CDR1 and CDR2: SEHNR and FQNEAQ (reference sequence). The CDR3 is 14 amino acids. The junction had 4 bases not matched to a gene; V was cut back by 5 bases and J by 4 bases. CDR3: CASSDRQGNEKLFF. CDR3 coding DNA: TGTGCCAGCAGCGACAGACAGGGTAATGAAAAACTGTTTTTT.

This clone has just one count. The chain recombines TRBV6-5 with TRBJ1-1; no clear D gene. The CDR3 covers 14 residues. Germline V CDR1 and CDR2: MNHEY, SVGAGI. V was cut by 5 bases and J by 1 base, with 11 bases left in between. CDR3 protein: CASSIVRGNTEAFF. The DNA for the CDR3 is TGTGCCAGCAGTATCGTCCGGGGGAACACTGAAGCTTTCTTT.

This chain links TRBV27 with TRBJ2-3, with 11 bases fitting TRBD1. This CDR3 is 15 amino acids long. Trimming took 5 bases from V and 4 from J; bases not matched to a gene: 5. Per the germline V gene, CDR1 is MNHEY and CDR2 is SMNVEV (reference sequence). The chain's CDR3 is CASSLRTGGADTQYF. CDR3 in DNA: TGTGCCAGCAGTCTCCGGACAGGGGGCGCAGATACGCAGTATTTT.

The chain uses TRBV9 and TRBJ2-1; 9 bases map to TRBD1. Germline V CDR1 and CDR2: SGDLS, YYNGEE. The V and J ends lost 5 bases and 5 bases, in that order; junction bases with no gene match: 8. The CDR3 sequence is 15 residues long. In DNA, the CDR3 is TGTGCCAGCAGGGAATCCGGGACAGGGCACAATGAGCAGTTCTTC. The encoded protein is CASRESGTGHNEQFF. Together with reference TRBV9 and TRBJ2-1, the CDR3 gives the full variable domain: DSGVTQTPKHLITATGQRVTLRCSPRSGDLSVYWYQQSLDQGLQFLIQYYNGEERAKGNILERFSAQQFPDLHSELNLSSLELGDSALYFCASRESGTGHNEQFFGPGTRLTVL.

The table lists this clone with a count of one. V and J are TRBV28 and TRBJ2-5, with D tentatively TRBD1 or TRBD2 (5 bases each). Looked up from germline, CDR1 is MDHEN and CDR2 is SYDVKM. Trimming left V 7 bases short and J 0 bases short, with 18 bases between. The CDR3 totals 16 residues. The DNA of the CDR3 is TGTGCCAGCACCCGAGGGTCAGGGAAGTACCAAGAGACCCAGTACTTC. It translates to CASTRGSGKYQETQYF.

The genes are TRBV29-1 and TRBJ2-5, with TRBD2 matching over 7 bases. The CDR3 spans 11 residues. Germline lookup yields CDR1 SQVTM and CDR2 ANQGSEA. Trimming removed 6 bases from V and 5 bases from J; junction bases left unmatched: 3. CDR3 sequence: CSVREGETQYF. The CDR3 DNA reads TGCAGCGTGAGGGAGGGTGAGACCCAGTACTTC.

This chain joins TRBV6-5 and TRBJ2-1; 13 positions agree with TRBD2. The trim removed 8 bases at V and 9 bases at J, leaving 10 bases unmatched. The CDR3 length is 15 residues. Per the germline V gene, CDR1 is MNHEY and CDR2 is SVGAGI. The CDR3 DNA reads TGTGCCAGCGCACGGACTAGCGGGAGTTTGGTTGAGCAGTTCTTC. It specifies CASARTSGSLVEQFF.

This clone was found once. V usage is TRBV7-8 and J usage is TRBJ2-7, with 9 bases matching TRBD1. CDR1 and CDR2 (germline): SGHVS, FQNEAQ. The length of the CDR3 is 12 residues. The V segment lost 6 bases and the J segment 5 bases; nucleotides outside the gene matches: 2. The CDR3 DNA reads TGTGCCAGCAGACGGACAGGGGACGAGCAGTACTTC. This encodes CASRRTGDEQYF.

The chain has TRBV9 and TRBJ2-1; possible D gene TRBD2, 6 bases. The V gene lost 0 bases and the J gene lost 1 base, with 14 bases spanning the gap. Germline CDR1 SGDLS, CDR2 YYNGEE. There are 17 residues in the CDR3. The CDR3 nucleotides are TGTGCCAGCAGCGTAGTGGGAGCGGGCAGGTCCTACAATGAGCAGTTCTTC. This translates into CASSVVGAGRSYNEQFF.

The chain couples TRBV30 to TRBJ1-6; D ambiguous. The CDR3 covers 14 residues. V lost 1 base to trimming and J lost 10 bases, with 14 bases between them. The germline CDR1 and CDR2 sequences are GTSNPN and SVGIG (reference sequence). This CDR3 is CAWSAVRGSSPLHF. The CDR3 coding sequence is TGTGCCTGGAGTGCCGTCCGGGGTTCCTCACCCCTCCACTTT.

V gene TRBV9 combines with J gene TRBJ1-5, with 7 bases aligning to TRBD1. Germline CDR1 and CDR2: SGDLS and YYNGEE. With V trimmed by 4 bases and J by 6 bases, 13 bases remained unmatched. The length of the CDR3 is 16 residues. The CDR3 region is CASSPGGGGKGQPQHF. CDR3 DNA: TGTGCCAGCAGCCCAGGGGGAGGGGGAAAGGGTCAGCCCCAGCATTTT. The full variable domain, completed using reference TRBV9 and TRBJ1-5, is DSGVTQTPKHLITATGQRVTLRCSPRSGDLSVYWYQQSLDQGLQFLIQYYNGEERAKGNILERFSAQQFPDLHSELNLSSLELGDSALYFCASSPGGGGKGQPQHFGDGTRLSIL.

V is TRBV18 and J is TRBJ2-1; 9 bases match TRBD1. V gave up 6 bases and J gave up 4 bases; unmatched junction bases: 4. CDR1 is KGHSH and CDR2 is LQKENI in the germline V gene. This CDR3 comprises 14 residues. DNA of the CDR3: TGTGCCAGCTCGGACAGGGGATCTTACAATGAGCAGTTCTTC. Amino acid sequence: CASSDRGSYNEQFF.

The chain is built from TRBV6-1 and TRBJ1-5, with no clear D. The CDR3 has 12 amino acids. Germline values: CDR1 MNHNS, CDR2 SASEGT. Trimming cost V 4 bases and J 5 bases, with 6 bases left between them. This CDR3 reads CASSVSDQPQHF. In DNA form, the CDR3 reads TGTGCCAGCAGTGTCTCCGATCAGCCCCAGCATTTT.

This rearrangement joins TRBV7-2 to TRBJ1-1, with no clear D. The CDR3 has 13 residues. Per germline, CDR1 SGHTA and CDR2 FQGNSA. V was trimmed by 6 bases and J by 5 bases, leaving 13 bases between them. The CDR3 nucleotides read TGTGCCAGCAGTCCGCAAGGTCGGACTGAAGCTTTCTTT. Amino acids: CASSPQGRTEAFF.

The V call is TRBV29-1, the J call TRBJ2-3; 7 bases line up with TRBD2. Germline values: CDR1 SQVTM, CDR2 ANQGSEA. Trimming cost V 8 bases and J 2 bases; bases outside gene matches: 7. The CDR3 spans 13 residues. The DNA of the CDR3 is TGCAGCACCGGGGGGTCCTTCACAGATACGCAGTATTTT. As protein: CSTGGSFTDTQYF.

The chain links TRBV19 to TRBJ1-1, with D perhaps TRBD1 (5 bases). V shed 7 bases and J shed 2 bases, with 20 bases lying between them. CDR3 length equals 16 residues. CDR1 is LNHDA and CDR2 is SQIVND in the germline V gene (reference sequence). The CDR3 DNA follows: TGTGCCAGTAATAGACTGGCTGGGGCGGGCAACACTGAAGCTTTCTTT. Protein sequence: CASNRLAGAGNTEAFF.

This clone appeared once. CDR3 amino acids: CASSPRRILSPQYF. The CDR3 DNA reads TGTGCCAGCTCACCCAGACGGATCCTCAGCCCCCAGTACTTC. V gene TRBV18 combines with J gene TRBJ2-5; D call uncertain. V was trimmed by 3 bases and J by 9 bases, leaving 17 bases between them. CDR1 is KGHSH and CDR2 is LQKENI in the germline V gene. This CDR3 is 14 amino acids long.

Here the CDR3 reads CASSSPGAGNTIYF. The CDR3 nucleotides are TGTGCCAGCAGCTCCCCAGGGGCTGGAAACACCATATATTTT. This chain uses TRBV5-4 with TRBJ1-3; a possible D gene is TRBD1 (6 bases). The CDR3 spans 14 residues. Germline CDR1 is SGHNT and CDR2 is YYREEE (reference sequence). Between the trimmed V and J ends, which lost 3 bases and 2 bases, there was a span of 9 bases.

The chain couples TRBV6-1 to TRBJ2-3; D is perhaps TRBD1 (6 bases). Trimming cost V 4 bases and J 4 bases, with 18 bases left between them. CDR3 length: 16 amino acids. CDR1 MNHNS and CDR2 SASEGT come from the germline V gene. This chain's CDR3 is CASSVGRGAGADTQYF. The CDR3 DNA follows: TGTGCCAGCAGTGTCGGCAGGGGAGCAGGGGCAGATACGCAGTATTTT.

V gene TRBV19 combines with J gene TRBJ1-1; D is unclear. Germline V lookup: CDR1 LNHDA, CDR2 SQIVND (reference sequence). The CDR3 runs to 9 residues. V was trimmed by 6 bases and J by 7 bases, leaving 3 bases between them. CDR3 in DNA: TGTGCCAGTAGAGTTGAAGCTTTCTTT. This encodes CASRVEAFF.

J is TRBJ2-7 and V is TRBV28, with TRBD1 identical over 7 bases. V gave up 10 bases and J gave up 3 bases; unmatched junction bases: 9. CDR1 MDHEN and CDR2 SYDVKM come from the germline V gene. CDR3 length: 13 amino acids. The chain's CDR3 is CATLRQGGYEQYF. CDR3 bases: TGTGCCACTTTGAGACAGGGTGGCTACGAGCAGTACTTC.

This chain links TRBV7-2 with TRBJ2-6; D is unresolved. CDR1 and CDR2 from the germline V gene are SGHTA and FQGNSA. V was pared by 5 bases and J by 0 bases, with 8 bases between. The CDR3 totals 15 residues. In nucleotides, the CDR3 is TGTGCCAGCAGCCAACAGAGCTCTGGGGCCAACGTCCTGACTTTC. This codes for CASSQQSSGANVLTF.

The V gene is TRBV5-1, the J gene TRBJ1-2; the D is unclear. Trimming cost V 5 bases and J 2 bases, with 13 bases left between them. Germline V gene sequence: CDR1 SGHRS, CDR2 YFSETQ. The CDR3 has 14 residues. CDR3 sequence (DNA): TGCGCCAGCAGGGTTGGGTGGCAGAACTATGGCTACACCTTC. This encodes CASRVGWQNYGYTF.

This clone has more than one count but fewer than ten. The rearrangement uses TRBV11-2 and TRBJ2-5; D is undetermined. V lost 7 bases to trimming and J lost 11 bases, with 14 bases between them. The germline V gene encodes CDR1 SGHAT and CDR2 FQNNGV. CDR3 length: 11 amino acids. The CDR3 region is CASTPKSTQYF. As DNA, the CDR3 is TGTGCCAGCACCCCCAAGAGTACTCAGTACTTC.